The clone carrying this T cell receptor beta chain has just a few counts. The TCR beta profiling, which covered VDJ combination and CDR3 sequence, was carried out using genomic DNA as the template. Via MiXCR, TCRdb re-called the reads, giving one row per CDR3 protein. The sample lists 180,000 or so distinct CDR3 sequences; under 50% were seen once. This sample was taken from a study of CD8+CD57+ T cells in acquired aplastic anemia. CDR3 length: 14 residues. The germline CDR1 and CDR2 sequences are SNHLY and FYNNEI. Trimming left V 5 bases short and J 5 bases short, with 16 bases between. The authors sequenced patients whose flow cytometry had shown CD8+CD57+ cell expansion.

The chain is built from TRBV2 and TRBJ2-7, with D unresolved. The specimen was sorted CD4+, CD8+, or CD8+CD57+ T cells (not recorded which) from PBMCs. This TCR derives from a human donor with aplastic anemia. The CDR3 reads CASSYIRGDHEQYF. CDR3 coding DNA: TGTGCCAGCAGTTACATCCGAGGAGACCACGAGCAGTACTTC.